One sample yielded the 9 T cell receptor beta chains listed below, sequenced in a study of T-cell memory formation after mild COVID-19 (TCRdb year 2021). The library was produced with 5' RACE. TCRdb lists the instrument as Illumina NovaSeq 6000. TCRdb reprocessing: public reads trimmed at Q25 with fastp, clones called with MiXCR, in-frame beta chains kept. Each entry merges the rows of one CDR3 protein and shows their most common DNA and genes. The sample includes about 190,000 distinct CDR3 sequences, with around 20% observed a single time. The top ten constitute 2.4% of the sample. The sample consisted of PBMCs or a T cell subset sorted from them (not recorded which). These receptors were obtained from an adult woman who had mild COVID-19 (a few samples of this study predate the infection). The sample titles of this study are shuffled in the database, so cell type and time point are left out; the donor was told from shared clones.

The chain carries TRBV29-1 and TRBJ1-1; TRBD1 is a possible D gene (6 bases). The CDR3 covers 14 residues. V was pared by 6 bases and J by 6 bases, with 20 bases between. Germline V CDR1 and CDR2: SQVTM, ANQGSEA. In DNA form, the CDR3 reads TGCAGCGTCATTAGTCCAGGGGAAGAGGCTGAAGCTTTCTTT. Amino acid sequence: CSVISPGEEAEAFF.

This clonotype turned up a few times. The genes are TRBV7-9 and TRBJ2-1; no clear D gene. The CDR3 has 13 amino acids. Germline CDR1 reads SEHNR; CDR2 reads FQNEAQ (reference sequence). Trimming left V 4 bases short and J 8 bases short, with 12 bases between. The CDR3 DNA reads TGTGCCAGCAGCTCCTGGAGTGAGGATGAGCAGTTCTTC. Translation: CASSSWSEDEQFF.

This clonotype counts as medium-sized. This chain joins TRBV5-1 and TRBJ2-1; D remains unclear. Trimming took 0 bases from V and 6 from J, leaving 10 bases between them. Germline V gives CDR1 SGHRS, CDR2 YFSETQ. The CDR3 covers 14 residues. The CDR3: CASSLGPDGNEQFF. CDR3 coding DNA: TGCGCCAGCAGCTTGGGACCCGACGGCAATGAGCAGTTCTTC.

The V gene is TRBV7-6, the J gene TRBJ2-1, with 12 bases matching TRBD2. V dropped 8 bases and J dropped 5; count of bases not matched to a gene: 10. Germline CDR1 reads SGHVS; CDR2 reads FNYEAQ. The CDR3 runs to 16 residues. CDR3 in DNA: TGTGCCAGCTCCGGACTAGCGGGGTCAGGCGACAATGAGCAGTTCTTC. Its translation: CASSGLAGSGDNEQFF.

This clonotype occurred a few times. This chain uses TRBV4-2 with TRBJ2-2; 14 nucleotides match TRBD2. V lost 0 bases, J lost 2 bases, and 2 bases stayed unmatched. This CDR3 is built from 18 residues. CDR1 and CDR2 (germline): LGHNA, YNFKEQ. CDR3 in amino acids: CASSQEGLAGANTGELFF. The CDR3 bases are TGTGCCAGCAGCCAAGAGGGACTAGCGGGAGCCAACACCGGGGAGCTGTTTTTT.

The genes are TRBV18 and TRBJ1-1; a possible D gene is TRBD1 (5 bases). V was shortened by 4 bases and J by 0 bases, with 15 bases between the two germline ends. Per germline, CDR1 KGHSH and CDR2 LQKENI. CDR3 length: 16 residues. CDR3 in DNA: TGTGCCAGCTCACTCATCGCCGGGACCATGAACACTGAAGCTTTCTTT. Translated, it gives CASSLIAGTMNTEAFF.

There are many counts of this clonotype. The chain has TRBV2 and TRBJ2-6; D gene unclear. The germline V gene has CDR1 SNHLY and CDR2 FYNNEI. This CDR3 contains 14 residues. Trimming removed 10 bases from V and 0 bases from J, with 10 bases in between. CDR3 sequence (DNA): TGTGCCATCGTGCTGGACTCTGGGGCCAACGTCCTGACTTTC. Amino acid sequence: CAIVLDSGANVLTF.

The chain is built from TRBV7-9 and TRBJ2-5; TRBD2 matches 14 bases. Germline CDR1 is SEHNR and CDR2 is FQNEAQ (reference sequence). With V trimmed by 5 bases and J by 8 bases, 7 bases remained unmatched. CDR3 length: 15 amino acids. The CDR3 here is CASSQGTSGSVTQYF. The CDR3 bases are TGTGCCAGCAGCCAGGGGACTAGCGGGAGTGTCACCCAGTACTTC.

This clonotype was seen a handful of times. This chain links TRBV18 with TRBJ2-1; D perhaps matches TRBD1 (6 bases). The CDR3 has 14 residues. Trimming shortened V by 3 bases and J by 6 bases, and 12 bases separated the two germline ends. The germline CDR1 and CDR2 sequences are KGHSH and LQKENI. The CDR3 is CASSPQGNFNEQFF. In DNA form, the CDR3 reads TGTGCCAGCTCACCGCAGGGGAATTTCAATGAGCAGTTCTTC.